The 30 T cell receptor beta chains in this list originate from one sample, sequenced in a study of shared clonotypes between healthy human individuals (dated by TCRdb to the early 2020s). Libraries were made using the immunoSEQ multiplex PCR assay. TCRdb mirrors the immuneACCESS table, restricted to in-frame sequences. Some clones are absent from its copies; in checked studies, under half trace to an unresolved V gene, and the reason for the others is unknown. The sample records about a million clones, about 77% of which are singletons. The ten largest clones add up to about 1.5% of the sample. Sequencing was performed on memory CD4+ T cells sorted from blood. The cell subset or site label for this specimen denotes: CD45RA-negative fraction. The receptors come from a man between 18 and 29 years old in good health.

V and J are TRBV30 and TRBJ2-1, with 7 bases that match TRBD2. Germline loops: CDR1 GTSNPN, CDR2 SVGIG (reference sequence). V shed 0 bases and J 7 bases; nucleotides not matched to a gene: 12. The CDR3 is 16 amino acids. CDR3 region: CAWSVGRTRLGNEQFF. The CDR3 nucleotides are TGTGCCTGGAGTGTAGGCCGGACTAGATTGGGGAATGAGCAGTTCTTC.

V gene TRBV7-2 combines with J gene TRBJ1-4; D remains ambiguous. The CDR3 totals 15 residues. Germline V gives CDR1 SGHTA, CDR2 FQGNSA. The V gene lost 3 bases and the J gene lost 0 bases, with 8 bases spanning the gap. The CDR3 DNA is TGTGCCAGCAGCTTGAACAGAGCAACTAATGAAAAACTGTTTTTT. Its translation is CASSLNRATNEKLFF.

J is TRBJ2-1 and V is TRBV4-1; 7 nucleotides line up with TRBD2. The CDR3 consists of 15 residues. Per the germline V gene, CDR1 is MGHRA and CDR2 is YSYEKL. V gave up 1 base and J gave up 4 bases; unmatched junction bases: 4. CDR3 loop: CASSQVRDYYNEQFF. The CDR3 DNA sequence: TGCGCCAGCAGCCAAGTTCGGGACTATTACAATGAGCAGTTCTTC.

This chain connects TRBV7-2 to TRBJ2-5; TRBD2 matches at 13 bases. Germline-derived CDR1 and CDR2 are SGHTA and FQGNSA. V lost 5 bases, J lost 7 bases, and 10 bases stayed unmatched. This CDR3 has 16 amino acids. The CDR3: CASSARLAGGKGTQYF. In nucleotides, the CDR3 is TGTGCCAGCAGCGCGAGACTAGCGGGGGGTAAGGGGACCCAGTACTTC.

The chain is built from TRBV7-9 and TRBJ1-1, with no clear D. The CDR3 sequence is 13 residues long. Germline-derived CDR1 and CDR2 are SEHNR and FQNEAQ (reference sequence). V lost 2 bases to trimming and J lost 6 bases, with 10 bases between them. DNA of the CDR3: TGTGCCAGCAGCTTAACCGTTCAGGCTGAAGCTTTCTTT. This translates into CASSLTVQAEAFF.

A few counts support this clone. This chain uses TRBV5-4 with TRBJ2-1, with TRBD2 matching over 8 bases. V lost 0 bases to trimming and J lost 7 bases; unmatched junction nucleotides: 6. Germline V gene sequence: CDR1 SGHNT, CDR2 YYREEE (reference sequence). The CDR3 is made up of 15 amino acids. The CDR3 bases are TGTGCCAGCAGCTTGGGGACTAGCCGGGGAAATGAGCAGTTCTTC. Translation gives CASSLGTSRGNEQFF. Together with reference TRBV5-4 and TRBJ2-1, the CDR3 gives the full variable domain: ETGVTQSPTHLIKTRGQQVTLRCSSQSGHNTVSWYQQALGQGPQFIFQYYREEENGRGNFPPRFSGLQFPNYSSELNVNALELDDSALYLCASSLGTSRGNEQFFGPGTRLTVL.

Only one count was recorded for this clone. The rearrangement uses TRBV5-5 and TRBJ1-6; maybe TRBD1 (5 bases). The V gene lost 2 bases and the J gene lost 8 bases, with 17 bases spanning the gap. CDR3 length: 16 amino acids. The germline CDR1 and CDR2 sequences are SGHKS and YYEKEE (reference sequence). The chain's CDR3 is CASSFVPGRIDSPLHF. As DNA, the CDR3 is TGTGCCAGCAGCTTCGTTCCGGGACGGATTGATTCACCCCTCCACTTT. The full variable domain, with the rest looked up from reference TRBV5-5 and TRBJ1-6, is DAGVTQSPTHLIKTRGQQVTLRCSPISGHKSVSWYQQVLGQGPQFIFQYYEKEERGRGNFPDRFSARQFPNYSSELNVNALLLGDSALYLCASSFVPGRIDSPLHFGNGTRLTVT.

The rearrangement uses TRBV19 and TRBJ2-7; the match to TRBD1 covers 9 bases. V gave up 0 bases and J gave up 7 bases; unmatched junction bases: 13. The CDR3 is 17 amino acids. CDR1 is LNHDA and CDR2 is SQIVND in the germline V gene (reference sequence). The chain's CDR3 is CASSIDLASGTGKEQYF. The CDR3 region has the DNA TGTGCCAGTAGTATAGACCTTGCCTCCGGGACAGGGAAAGAGCAGTACTTC.

The CDR3 DNA is TGTGCCAGCAGCGGGCTGACCCAAGAGACCCAGTACTTC. It translates to CASSGLTQETQYF. This sequence joins TRBV11-2 and TRBJ2-5, with no clear D. This CDR3 has 13 amino acids. In germline, CDR1 is SGHAT, CDR2 FQNNGV. V lost 5 bases and J lost 1, with 8 bases in between.

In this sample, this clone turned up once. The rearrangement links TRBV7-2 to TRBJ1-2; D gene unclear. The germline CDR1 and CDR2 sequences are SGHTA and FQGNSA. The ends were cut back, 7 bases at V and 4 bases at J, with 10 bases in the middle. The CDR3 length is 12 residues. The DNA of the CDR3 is TGTGCCAGCACGGACCCGGGCTATGGCTACACCTTC. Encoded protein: CASTDPGYGYTF.

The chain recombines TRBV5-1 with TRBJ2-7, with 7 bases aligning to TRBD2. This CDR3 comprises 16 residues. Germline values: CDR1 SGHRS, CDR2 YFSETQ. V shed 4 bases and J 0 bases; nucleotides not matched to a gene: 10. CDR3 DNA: TGCGCCAGCAGCCAGGTGGTAGCTAGCGGCTCCTACGAGCAGTACTTC. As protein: CASSQVVASGSYEQYF. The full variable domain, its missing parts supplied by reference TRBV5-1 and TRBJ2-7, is KAGVTQTPRYLIKTRGQQVTLSCSPISGHRSVSWYQQTPGQGLQFLFEYFSETQRNKGNFPGRFSGRQFSNSRSEMNVSTLELGDSALYLCASSQVVASGSYEQYFGPGTRLTVT.

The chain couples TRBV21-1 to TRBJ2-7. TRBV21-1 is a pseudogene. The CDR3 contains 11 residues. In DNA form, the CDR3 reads TGTGCCAGCAGCAAATTTCCCGAGCAGTACTTC. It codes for CASSKFPEQYF.

As DNA, the CDR3 is TGTGCCAGCAGTGATTGGGGGAACTCTTCACCCCTCCACTTT. Its translation: CASSDWGNSSPLHF. V and J are TRBV2 and TRBJ1-6; TRBD1 might be the D (5 bases). The V and J ends lost 3 bases and 9 bases respectively, with 12 bases between them. Germline CDR1 reads SNHLY; CDR2 reads FYNNEI. The CDR3 sequence is 14 residues long. Based on the CDR3 plus reference TRBV2 and TRBJ1-6, the full variable domain is EPEVTQTPSHQVTQMGQEVILRCVPISNHLYFYWYRQILGQKVEFLVSFYNNEISEKSEIFDDQFSVERPDGSNFTLKIRSTKLEDSAMYFCASSDWGNSSPLHFGNGTRLTVT.

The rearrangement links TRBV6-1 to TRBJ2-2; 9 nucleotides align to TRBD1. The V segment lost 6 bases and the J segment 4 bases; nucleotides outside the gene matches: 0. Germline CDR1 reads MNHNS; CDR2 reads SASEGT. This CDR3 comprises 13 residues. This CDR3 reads CASRTGGTGELFF. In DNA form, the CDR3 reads TGTGCCAGCAGGACAGGGGGCACCGGGGAGCTGTTTTTT.

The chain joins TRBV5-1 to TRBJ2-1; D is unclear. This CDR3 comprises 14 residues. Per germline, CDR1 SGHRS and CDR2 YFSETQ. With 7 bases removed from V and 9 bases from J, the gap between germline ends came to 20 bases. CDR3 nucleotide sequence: TGCGCCAGCGAGTCCAACCCCCTGGGCGGTGAGCAGTTCTTC. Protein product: CASESNPLGGEQFF.

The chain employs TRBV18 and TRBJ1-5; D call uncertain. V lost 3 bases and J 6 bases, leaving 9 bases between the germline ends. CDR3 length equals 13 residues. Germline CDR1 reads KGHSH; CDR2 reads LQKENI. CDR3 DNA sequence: TGTGCCAGCTCACCCGGCCGAACTCAGCCCCAGCATTTT. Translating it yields CASSPGRTQPQHF.

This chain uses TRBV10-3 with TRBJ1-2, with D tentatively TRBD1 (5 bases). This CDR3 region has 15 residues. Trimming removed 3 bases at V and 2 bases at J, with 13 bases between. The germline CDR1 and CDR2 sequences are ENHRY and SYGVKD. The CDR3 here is CAISDLGTGNYGYTF. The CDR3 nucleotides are TGTGCCATCAGTGATTTGGGGACGGGGAACTATGGCTACACCTTC.

The DNA for the CDR3 is TGTGCTGCTGATGGGGGGGCAATGTCGGAGACCCAGTACTTC. It encodes CAADGGAMSETQYF. The chain is built from TRBV28 and TRBJ2-5, with D perhaps TRBD2 (7 bases). This CDR3 is built from 14 residues. From germline, CDR1 is MDHEN and CDR2 SYDVKM.

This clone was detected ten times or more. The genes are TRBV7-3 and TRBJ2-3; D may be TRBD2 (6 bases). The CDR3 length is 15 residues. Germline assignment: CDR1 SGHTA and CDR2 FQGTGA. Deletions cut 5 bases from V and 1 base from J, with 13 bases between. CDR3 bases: TGTGCCAGCAGCCAGAGAGCGGGCCGCACAGATACGCAGTATTTT. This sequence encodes CASSQRAGRTDTQYF.

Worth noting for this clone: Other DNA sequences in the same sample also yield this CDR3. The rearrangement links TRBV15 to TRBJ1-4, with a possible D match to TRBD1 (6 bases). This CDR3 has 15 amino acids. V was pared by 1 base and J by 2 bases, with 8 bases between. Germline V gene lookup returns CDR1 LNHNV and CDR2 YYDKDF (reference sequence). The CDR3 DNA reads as TGTGCCACCAGCAGAGGGGGGCTTACTAATGAAAAACTGTTTTTT. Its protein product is CATSRGGLTNEKLFF.

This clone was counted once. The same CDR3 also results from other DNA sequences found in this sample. In DNA form, the CDR3 reads TGTGCCAGCAGCTTAGTCGGTGGCGGAAACACCATATATTTT. This gives the protein CASSLVGGGNTIYF. V gene TRBV11-2 combines with J gene TRBJ1-3; the D is unclear. The CDR3 has 14 amino acids. The V end lost 1 base, the J end lost 4 bases, and 8 bases lay between the germline ends. Germline assignment: CDR1 SGHAT and CDR2 FQNNGV.

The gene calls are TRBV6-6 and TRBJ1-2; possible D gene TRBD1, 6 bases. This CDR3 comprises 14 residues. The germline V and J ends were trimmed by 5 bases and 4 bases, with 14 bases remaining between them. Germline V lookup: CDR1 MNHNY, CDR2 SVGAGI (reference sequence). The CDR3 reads CASSQTGILYGYTF. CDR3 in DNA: TGTGCCAGCAGTCAAACAGGGATCCTCTATGGCTACACCTTC.

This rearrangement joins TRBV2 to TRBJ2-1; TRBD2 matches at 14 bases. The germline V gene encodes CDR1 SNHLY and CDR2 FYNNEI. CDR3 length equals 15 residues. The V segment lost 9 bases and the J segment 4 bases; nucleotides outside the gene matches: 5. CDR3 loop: CARGTSGGPYNEQFF. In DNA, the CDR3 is TGTGCCAGGGGGACTAGCGGGGGCCCTTACAATGAGCAGTTCTTC. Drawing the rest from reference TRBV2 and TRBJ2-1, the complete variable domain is EPEVTQTPSHQVTQMGQEVILRCVPISNHLYFYWYRQILGQKVEFLVSFYNNEISEKSEIFDDQFSVERPDGSNFTLKIRSTKLEDSAMYFCARGTSGGPYNEQFFGPGTRLTVL.

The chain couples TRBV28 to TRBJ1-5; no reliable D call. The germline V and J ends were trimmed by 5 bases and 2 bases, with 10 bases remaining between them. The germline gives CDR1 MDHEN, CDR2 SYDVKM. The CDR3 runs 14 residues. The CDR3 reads CASSHQQGNQPQHF. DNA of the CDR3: TGTGCCAGCAGTCACCAGCAGGGCAATCAGCCCCAGCATTTT.

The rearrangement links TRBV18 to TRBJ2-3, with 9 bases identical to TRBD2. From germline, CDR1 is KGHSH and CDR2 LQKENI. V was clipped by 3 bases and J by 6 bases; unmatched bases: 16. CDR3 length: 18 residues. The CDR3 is CASSPRELAGLIVDTQYF. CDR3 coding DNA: TGTGCCAGCTCACCGAGGGAACTAGCGGGCCTTATTGTGGATACGCAGTATTTT.

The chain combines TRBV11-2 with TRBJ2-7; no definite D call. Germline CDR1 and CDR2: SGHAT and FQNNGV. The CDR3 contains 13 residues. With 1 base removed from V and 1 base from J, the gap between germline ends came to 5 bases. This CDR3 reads CASSLVVSYEQYF. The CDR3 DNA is TGTGCCAGCAGCTTAGTGGTATCCTACGAGCAGTACTTC.

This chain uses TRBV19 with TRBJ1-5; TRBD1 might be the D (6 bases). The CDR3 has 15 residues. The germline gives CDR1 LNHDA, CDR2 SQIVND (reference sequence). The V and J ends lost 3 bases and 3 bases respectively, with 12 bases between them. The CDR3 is CASSIWGATNQPQHF. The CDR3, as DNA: TGTGCCAGTAGTATCTGGGGGGCCACCAATCAGCCCCAGCATTTT.

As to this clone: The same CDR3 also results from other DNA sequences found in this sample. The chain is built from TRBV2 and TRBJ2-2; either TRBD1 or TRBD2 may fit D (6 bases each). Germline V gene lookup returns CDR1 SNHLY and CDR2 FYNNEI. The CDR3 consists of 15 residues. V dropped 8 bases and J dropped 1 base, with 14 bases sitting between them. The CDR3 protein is CASGGQGGNTGELFF. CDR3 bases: TGTGCCAGCGGGGGGCAGGGAGGGAACACCGGGGAGCTGTTTTTT.

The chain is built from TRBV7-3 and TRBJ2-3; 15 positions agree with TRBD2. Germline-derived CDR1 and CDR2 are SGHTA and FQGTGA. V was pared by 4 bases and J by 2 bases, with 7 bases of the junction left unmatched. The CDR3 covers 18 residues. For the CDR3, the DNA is TGTGCCAGCAGCTCGCTAGGGACTAGCGGGGGGTACACAGATACGCAGTATTTT. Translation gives CASSSLGTSGGYTDTQYF.

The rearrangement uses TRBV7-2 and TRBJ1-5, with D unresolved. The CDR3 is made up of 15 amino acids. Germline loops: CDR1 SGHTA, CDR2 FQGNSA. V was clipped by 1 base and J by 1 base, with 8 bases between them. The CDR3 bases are TGTGCCAGCAGCTTAGGGAGGATGAGCAATCAGCCCCAGCATTTT. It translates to CASSLGRMSNQPQHF.